The clone carrying this T cell receptor (beta chain) was counted many times. Antigen specificity is unknown. This sample was taken from a study of T-cell reconstitution after alpha-beta-depleted transplantation in children. Study findings and constraints: Reports say that about two months after transplant, the alpha-beta T cells came out of several hundred graft clones that had expanded.

Germline V gene sequence: CDR1 ENHRY, CDR2 SYGVKD. The CDR3 sequence is 17 residues long. V lost 3 bases to trimming and J lost 0 bases; unmatched junction nucleotides: 6. The authors prepared the TCRbeta library with unique molecular identifiers. TCRdb redid the calling of the PCR reads with MiXCR, one entry per CDR3 protein. Counted here are 140,000 to 150,000 distinct CDR3 sequences, about 9% occurring once; the ten biggest clones make up 15% to 20%. The TCR was taken from a female patient aged 2 to 10 who had a stem cell transplant for congenital amegakaryocytic thrombocytopenia, so the T cells may come from the graft donor. V and J are TRBV10-3 and TRBJ2-1; TRBD2 matches at 9 bases. This sample comprised PBMCs, mostly from graft donor cells, obtained 180 days after TCRalphabeta/CD19-depleted stem cell transplant. The CDR3 nucleotides are TGTGCCATCAGTGAAACTAGCGGGTCTTTCTCCTACAATGAGCAGTTCTTC. Amino acids: CAISETSGSFSYNEQFF.